This TCR beta chain was captured in a study of blood T cells in healthy people across ages. Study results and limitations: Older individuals had lower TCR beta diversity per million T cells (the decline was roughly linear).

CDR1 and CDR2 (germline): SGHAT, FQNNGV. This CDR3 comprises 15 residues. Trimming took 4 bases from V and 2 from J, leaving 14 bases between them. A second about 6 to 12 cycle PCR used barcoded and J-beta primers. Each sample yielded at least 3 million CDR3-containing paired-end reads. TCRdb fed the 5' RACE reads into MiXCR, producing one record per CDR3 protein. The sample shows about 1.4 million distinct CDR3 sequences, approximately 59% of them seen only once. For this clonotype: The antigen is unknown.

The TCR was taken from a man between 18 and 35 years old in good health. The sample was blood. The chain links TRBV11-2 to TRBJ2-5; D is perhaps TRBD1 (5 bases). The CDR3 region is CASSSSSTAQETQYF. Written as DNA, the CDR3 is TGTGCCAGCAGCTCATCATCGACAGCTCAAGAGACCCAGTACTTC.